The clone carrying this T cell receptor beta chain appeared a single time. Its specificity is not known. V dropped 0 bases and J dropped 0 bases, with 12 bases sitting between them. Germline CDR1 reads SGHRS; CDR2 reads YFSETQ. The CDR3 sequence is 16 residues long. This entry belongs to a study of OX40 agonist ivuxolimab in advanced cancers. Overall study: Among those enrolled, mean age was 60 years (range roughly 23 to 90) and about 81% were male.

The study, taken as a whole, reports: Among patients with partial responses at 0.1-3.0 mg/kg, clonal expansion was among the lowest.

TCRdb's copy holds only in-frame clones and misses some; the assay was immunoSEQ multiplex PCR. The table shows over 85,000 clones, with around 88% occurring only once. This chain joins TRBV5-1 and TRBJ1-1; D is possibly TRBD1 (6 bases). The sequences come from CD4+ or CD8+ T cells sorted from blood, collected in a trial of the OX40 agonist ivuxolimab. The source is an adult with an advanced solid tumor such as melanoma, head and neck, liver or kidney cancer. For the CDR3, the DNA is TGCGCCAGCAGCTTGGCTACGGGACACATGAACACTGAAGCTTTCTTT. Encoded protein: CASSLATGHMNTEAFF.